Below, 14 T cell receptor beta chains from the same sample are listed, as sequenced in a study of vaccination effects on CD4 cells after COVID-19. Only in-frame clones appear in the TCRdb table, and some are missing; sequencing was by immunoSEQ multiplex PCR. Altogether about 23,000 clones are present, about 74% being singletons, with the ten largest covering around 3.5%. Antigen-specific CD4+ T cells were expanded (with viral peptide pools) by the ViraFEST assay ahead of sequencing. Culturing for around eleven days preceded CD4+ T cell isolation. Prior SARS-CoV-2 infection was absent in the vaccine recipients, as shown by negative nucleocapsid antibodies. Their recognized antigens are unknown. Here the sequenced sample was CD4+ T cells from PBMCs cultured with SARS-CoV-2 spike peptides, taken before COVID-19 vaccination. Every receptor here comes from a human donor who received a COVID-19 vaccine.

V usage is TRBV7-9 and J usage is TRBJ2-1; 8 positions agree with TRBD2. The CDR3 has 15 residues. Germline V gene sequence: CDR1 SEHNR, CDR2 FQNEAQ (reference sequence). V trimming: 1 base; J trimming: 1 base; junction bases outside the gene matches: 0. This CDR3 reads CASSLGLASYNEQFF. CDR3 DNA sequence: TGTGCCAGCAGCTTAGGACTAGCGTCCTACAATGAGCAGTTCTTC.

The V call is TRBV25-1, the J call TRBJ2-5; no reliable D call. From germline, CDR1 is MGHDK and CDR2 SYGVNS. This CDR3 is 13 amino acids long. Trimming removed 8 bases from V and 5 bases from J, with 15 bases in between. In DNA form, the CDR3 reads TGTGCCAGCGCCTCTACCCAGAGGGAGACCCAGTACTTC. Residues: CASASTQRETQYF.

CDR3 bases: TGCGCCAGCAGCTTGGGCCTCCGGGACGAAACGGGGAATTCACCCCTCCACTTT. Residues: CASSLGLRDETGNSPLHF. This chain joins TRBV5-1 and TRBJ1-6, with a weak D call TRBD1 (5 bases). This CDR3 has 18 residues. V gave up 0 bases and J gave up 7 bases, with 20 bases separating them. Per the germline V gene, CDR1 is SGHRS and CDR2 is YFSETQ.

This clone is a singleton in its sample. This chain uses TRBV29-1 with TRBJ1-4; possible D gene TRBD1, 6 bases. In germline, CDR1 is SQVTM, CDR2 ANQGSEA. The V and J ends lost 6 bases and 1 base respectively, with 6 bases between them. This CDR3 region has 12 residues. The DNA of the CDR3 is TGCAGCGTGGGACAAACTAATGAAAAACTGTTTTTT. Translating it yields CSVGQTNEKLFF.

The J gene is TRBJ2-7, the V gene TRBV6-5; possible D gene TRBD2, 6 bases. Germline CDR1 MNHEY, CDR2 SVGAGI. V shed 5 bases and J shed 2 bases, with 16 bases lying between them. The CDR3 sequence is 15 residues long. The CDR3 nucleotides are TGTGCCAGCAGTCGTTTTGGCGGGGATACCTACGAGCAGTACTTC. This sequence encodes CASSRFGGDTYEQYF.

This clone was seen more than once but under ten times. DNA for the CDR3: TGTGCCAGTAGTATAGGCGGCCAGGTTACAGATACGCAGTATTTT. Its protein is CASSIGGQVTDTQYF. The chain is built from TRBV19 and TRBJ2-3; D not resolved. Trimming took 1 base from V and 3 from J, leaving 11 bases between them. This CDR3 region has 15 residues. The germline V gene has CDR1 LNHDA and CDR2 SQIVND (reference sequence).

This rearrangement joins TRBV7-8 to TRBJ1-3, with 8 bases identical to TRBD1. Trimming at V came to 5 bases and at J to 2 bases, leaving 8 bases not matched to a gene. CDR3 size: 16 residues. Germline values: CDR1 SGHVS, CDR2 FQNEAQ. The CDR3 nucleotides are TGTGCCAGCAGCCTCAGGGGGCCCGAGCCTGGAAACACCATATATTTT. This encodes CASSLRGPEPGNTIYF.

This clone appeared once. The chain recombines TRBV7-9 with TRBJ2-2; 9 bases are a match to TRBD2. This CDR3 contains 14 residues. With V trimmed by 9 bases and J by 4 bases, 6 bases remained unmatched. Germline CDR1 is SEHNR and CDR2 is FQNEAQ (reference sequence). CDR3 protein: CARTSGSSTGELFF. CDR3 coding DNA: TGTGCCAGAACTAGCGGGTCATCCACCGGGGAGCTGTTTTTT.

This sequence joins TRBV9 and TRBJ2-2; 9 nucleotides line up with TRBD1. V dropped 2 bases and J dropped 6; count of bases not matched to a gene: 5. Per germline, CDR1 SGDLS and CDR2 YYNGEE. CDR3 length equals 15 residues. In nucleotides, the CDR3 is TGTGCCAGCAGCGTCGGACAGGGGACGCCCGGGGAGCTGTTTTTT. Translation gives CASSVGQGTPGELFF.

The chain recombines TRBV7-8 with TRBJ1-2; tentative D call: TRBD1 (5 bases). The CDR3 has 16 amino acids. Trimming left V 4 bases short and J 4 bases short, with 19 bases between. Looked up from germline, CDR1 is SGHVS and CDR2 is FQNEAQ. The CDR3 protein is CASSSYAGTSFYGYTF. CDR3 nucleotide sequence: TGTGCCAGCAGCTCCTATGCCGGGACGTCCTTCTATGGCTACACCTTC.

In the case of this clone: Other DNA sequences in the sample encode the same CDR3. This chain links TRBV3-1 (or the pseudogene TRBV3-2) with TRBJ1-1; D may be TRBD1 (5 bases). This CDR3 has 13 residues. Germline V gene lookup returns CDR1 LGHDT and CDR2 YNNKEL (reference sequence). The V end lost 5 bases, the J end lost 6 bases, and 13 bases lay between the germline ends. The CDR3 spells CASSGTYFSEAFF. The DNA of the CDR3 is TGTGCCAGCAGCGGGACTTACTTCTCTGAAGCTTTCTTT.

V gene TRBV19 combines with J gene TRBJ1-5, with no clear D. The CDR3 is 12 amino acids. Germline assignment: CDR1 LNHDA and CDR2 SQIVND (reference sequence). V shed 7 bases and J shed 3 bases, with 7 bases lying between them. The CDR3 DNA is TGTGCCAGTAACAGACTCAATCAGCCCCAGCATTTT. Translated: CASNRLNQPQHF.

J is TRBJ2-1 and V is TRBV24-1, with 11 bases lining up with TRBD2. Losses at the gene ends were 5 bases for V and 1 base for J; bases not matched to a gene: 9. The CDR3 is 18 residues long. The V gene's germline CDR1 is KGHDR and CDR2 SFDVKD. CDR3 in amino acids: CATSGGTSGRGSYNEQFF. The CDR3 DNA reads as TGTGCCACCAGTGGGGGGACTAGCGGAAGGGGGTCCTACAATGAGCAGTTCTTC.

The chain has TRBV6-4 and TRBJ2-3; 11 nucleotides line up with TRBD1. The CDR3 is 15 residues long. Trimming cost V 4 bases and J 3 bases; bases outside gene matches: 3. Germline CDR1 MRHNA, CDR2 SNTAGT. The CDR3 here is CASSGGQGATDTQYF. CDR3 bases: TGTGCCAGCAGTGGAGGACAGGGGGCTACAGATACGCAGTATTTT.